These 21 T cell receptor beta chains were sequenced from one sample in a study of Tregs in tolerant kidney transplant recipients. Some clones are missing from TCRdb's copy, which holds only in-frame ones; the method was immunoSEQ multiplex PCR. Here the sample spans roughly 250,000 clones, roughly 80% being singletons. Source material: CD4+ T cells from blood. Source of these receptors: a human donor in good health.

The rearrangement links TRBV5-4 to TRBJ2-4; tentative D call: TRBD1 (6 bases). V shed 5 bases and J shed 7 bases, with 19 bases lying between them. This CDR3 region has 15 residues. Germline lookup yields CDR1 SGHNT and CDR2 YYREEE (reference sequence). CDR3 nucleotides: TGTGCCAGCAGTCTAGCACAGGGAATGTTTAACATTCAGTACTTC. Its protein product is CASSLAQGMFNIQYF.

The chain couples TRBV5-4 to TRBJ1-3, with D perhaps matching TRBD1 (6 bases). CDR3 size: 15 residues. Trimming removed 4 bases from V and 0 bases from J, with 11 bases in between. In germline, CDR1 is SGHNT, CDR2 YYREEE (reference sequence). The CDR3 protein is CASSLDRSSGNTIYF. Here the CDR3 DNA reads TGTGCCAGCAGCCTCGACAGGAGCTCTGGAAACACCATATATTTT.

CDR3 in DNA: TGCGCCAGCAGCCTCGAGGGGGCGGGGGCAATAGATACGCAGTATTTT. Translating gives CASSLEGAGAIDTQYF. The chain recombines TRBV5-1 with TRBJ2-3; D is possibly TRBD1 or TRBD2 (7 bases each). V dropped 4 bases and J dropped 5 bases, with 20 bases sitting between them. Germline values: CDR1 SGHRS, CDR2 YFSETQ. This CDR3 is 16 amino acids long.

The V gene is TRBV6-5, the J gene TRBJ2-5; tentative D call: TRBD2 (5 bases). Germline lookup yields CDR1 MNHEY and CDR2 SVGAGI. The length of the CDR3 is 13 residues. The V end lost 1 base, the J end lost 4 bases, and 7 bases lay between the germline ends. The CDR3 region is CASSYLGRETQYF. The CDR3, as DNA: TGTGCCAGCAGTTACTTAGGGAGAGAGACCCAGTACTTC.

The chain has TRBV19 and TRBJ1-2, with D uncertain. Trimming took 2 bases from V and 7 from J, leaving 23 bases between them. The CDR3 loop spans 17 amino acids. The germline CDR1 and CDR2 sequences are LNHDA and SQIVND (reference sequence). The CDR3 reads CASSISRASALTVGYTF. As DNA, the CDR3 is TGTGCCAGTAGTATATCGAGGGCGAGCGCCCTAACGGTTGGCTACACCTTC.

The V gene is TRBV7-2, the J gene TRBJ1-1; D unclear. Germline assignment: CDR1 SGHTA and CDR2 FQGNSA. The germline V and J ends were trimmed by 1 base and 3 bases, with 12 bases remaining between them. The CDR3 extends over 15 amino acids. The CDR3 loop is CASSLVVVRDTEAFF. Written as DNA, the CDR3 is TGTGCCAGCAGCTTAGTTGTCGTCCGGGACACTGAAGCTTTCTTT.

The CDR3 sequence: CASSRQGTYEQYF. The CDR3 nucleotides are TGTGCCAGCAGCAGACAGGGCACCTACGAGCAGTACTTC. The V gene is TRBV9, the J gene TRBJ2-5; 7 bases match TRBD1. Matching the DNA end better, TRBJ2-7 makes the J call doubtful. Germline V gives CDR1 SGDLS, CDR2 YYNGEE. This CDR3 is built from 13 residues.

Here the CDR3 DNA reads TGCGCCAGCAGCTTTGACAGAGGCACAGATACGCAGTATTTT. It translates to CASSFDRGTDTQYF. The chain joins TRBV5-1 to TRBJ2-3; D may be TRBD1 (5 bases). There are 14 residues in the CDR3. The V gene's germline CDR1 is SGHRS and CDR2 YFSETQ. The V end was cut by 2 bases, the J end by 1 base, with 8 bases between.

The chain employs TRBV19 and TRBJ2-1; 7 bases agree with TRBD2. CDR1 and CDR2 from the germline V gene are LNHDA and SQIVND (reference sequence). The CDR3 has 14 amino acids. V trimming: 9 bases; J trimming: 4 bases; junction bases outside the gene matches: 9. CDR3 amino acids: CASGEGLEYNEQFF. CDR3 coding DNA: TGTGCCAGCGGGGAGGGTTTGGAATACAATGAGCAGTTCTTC.

The V gene is TRBV14, the J gene TRBJ1-1; D is undetermined. The germline gives CDR1 SGHDN, CDR2 FVKESK. With 3 bases removed from V and 3 bases from J, the gap between germline ends came to 11 bases. CDR3 size: 14 residues. CDR3: CASSQVGVHTEAFF. DNA of the CDR3: TGTGCCAGCAGCCAGGTCGGGGTGCACACTGAAGCTTTCTTT.

This chain links TRBV29-1 with TRBJ1-2; possible D gene TRBD1, 5 bases. The CDR3 consists of 12 residues. V shed 4 bases and J shed 8 bases, with 14 bases lying between them. CDR1 is SQVTM and CDR2 is ANQGSEA in the germline V gene. The CDR3 protein is CSVVWQGLGYTF. The CDR3 DNA is TGCAGCGTTGTTTGGCAGGGACTCGGCTACACCTTC.

This clone was recorded only once. This chain links TRBV7-2 with TRBJ1-1; D is perhaps TRBD1 (6 bases). The CDR3 is made up of 13 amino acids. V lost 4 bases, J lost 4 bases, and 10 bases lay in between. The germline V gene has CDR1 SGHTA and CDR2 FQGNSA. Here the CDR3 DNA reads TGTGCCAGCAGCTACCTCAGGGGCACTGAAGCTTTCTTT. This codes for CASSYLRGTEAFF.

A remark on this clone: The same CDR3 arises from other DNA sequences in this sample as well. This rearrangement joins TRBV5-1 to TRBJ2-5; the match to TRBD2 covers 12 bases. After removal of 2 bases from V and 5 bases from J, the junction contained 16 bases not matched to a gene. The CDR3 is made up of 19 amino acids. CDR1 is SGHRS and CDR2 is YFSETQ in the germline V gene. The CDR3: CASSFPRLAGDRGAETQYF. The CDR3 nucleotides are TGCGCCAGCAGCTTCCCGCGACTAGCGGGAGATAGGGGGGCGGAGACCCAGTACTTC. The variable domain in full, completed from reference TRBV5-1 and TRBJ2-5, reads KAGVTQTPRYLIKTRGQQVTLSCSPISGHRSVSWYQQTPGQGLQFLFEYFSETQRNKGNFPGRFSGRQFSNSRSEMNVSTLELGDSALYLCASSFPRLAGDRGAETQYFGPGTRLLVL.

This chain uses TRBV6-1 with TRBJ2-7, with D possibly TRBD1 on 5 matching bases. CDR1 and CDR2 (germline): MNHNS, SASEGT. Trimming stripped 6 bases from V and 0 bases from J, with 15 bases between. The CDR3 length is 15 residues. The CDR3 loop is CASRFDRKSSYEQYF. CDR3 in DNA: TGTGCCAGCAGATTCGACAGAAAAAGCTCCTACGAGCAGTACTTC.

The V gene is TRBV18, the J gene TRBJ2-2; D is ambiguous. With 5 bases removed from V and 4 bases from J, the gap between germline ends came to 11 bases. This CDR3 has 14 amino acids. Germline values: CDR1 KGHSH, CDR2 LQKENI. This CDR3 is CASSSQTATGELFF. In DNA form, the CDR3 reads TGTGCCAGCTCATCTCAGACGGCCACCGGGGAGCTGTTTTTT. The variable domain in full, with the rest retrieved from reference TRBV18 and TRBJ2-2, is NAGVMQNPRHLVRRRGQEARLRCSPMKGHSHVYWYRQLPEEGLKFMVYLQKENIIDESGMPKERFSAEFPKEGPSILRIQQVVRGDSAAYFCASSSQTATGELFFGEGSRLTVL.

V and J are TRBV4-1 and TRBJ2-7; 9 bases are a match to TRBD1. V dropped 1 base and J dropped 1; count of bases not matched to a gene: 14. The CDR3 sequence is 19 residues long. Germline V gene data show CDR1 as MGHRA and CDR2 as YSYEKL. The CDR3 here is CASSQVRFLGTGFSYEQYF. CDR3 sequence (DNA): TGCGCCAGCAGCCAAGTTAGATTCCTCGGGACAGGGTTTTCCTACGAGCAGTACTTC.

The chain recombines TRBV10-3 with TRBJ2-7, with 7 bases identical to TRBD1. The CDR3 spans 14 residues. Germline assignment: CDR1 ENHRY and CDR2 SYGVKD. After removal of 6 bases from V and 1 base from J, the junction contained 6 bases not matched to a gene. DNA of the CDR3: TGTGCCATCAGCGCGACGACAGGGTCCTACGAGCAGTACTTC. This gives the protein CAISATTGSYEQYF.

This sequence joins TRBV11-2 and TRBJ2-7; D uncertain. The V end was cut by 3 bases, the J end by 3 bases, with 9 bases between. CDR1 is SGHAT and CDR2 is FQNNGV in the germline V gene. The CDR3 totals 13 residues. The CDR3 DNA follows: TGTGCCAGCAGCTTTTTGGTTTTCTACGAGCAGTACTTC. Translation gives CASSFLVFYEQYF. The variable domain in full, with the rest retrieved from reference TRBV11-2 and TRBJ2-7, is EAGVAQSPRYKIIEKRQSVAFWCNPISGHATLYWYQQILGQGPKLLIQFQNNGVVDDSQLPKDRFSAERLKGVDSTLKIQPAKLEDSAVYLCASSFLVFYEQYFGPGTRLTVT.

The chain is built from TRBV9 and TRBJ2-7, with TRBD2 identical over 7 bases. CDR1 is SGDLS, CDR2 YYNGEE, per germline. With V trimmed by 4 bases and J by 3 bases, 10 bases remained unmatched. CDR3 length: 15 residues. The CDR3 reads CASSSRTGGFYEQYF. The DNA for the CDR3 is TGTGCCAGCAGCAGCCGGACGGGGGGATTCTACGAGCAGTACTTC.

This clone came up a few times. The rearrangement joins TRBV11-2 to TRBJ2-1, with D unresolved. Germline V gene sequence: CDR1 SGHAT, CDR2 FQNNGV. The V end was cut by 3 bases, the J end by 2 bases, with 11 bases between. This CDR3 region has 15 residues. The CDR3 region has the DNA TGTGCCAGCAGCTTTCGAAGCCACACCTACAATGAGCAGTTCTTC. Its protein is CASSFRSHTYNEQFF.

This clone has only a few counts. This sequence joins TRBV2 and TRBJ1-2; D is uncertain. The germline V gene encodes CDR1 SNHLY and CDR2 FYNNEI. This CDR3 has 11 amino acids. The germline V and J ends were trimmed by 3 bases and 4 bases, with 3 bases remaining between them. The CDR3 nucleotides read TGTGCCAGCAGTGATTTCTATGGCTACACCTTC. Its translation is CASSDFYGYTF.